This T cell receptor (beta chain) emerged from a study of cytomegalovirus exposure and HLA in healthy donors. Study summary: The approximately 110 validation repertoires used a platform that matched the one used for the approximately 690 first-cohort repertoires, as a later analysis reported.

In the case of this clone: Its target is not known.

Study observations and caveats: TCR beta chains numbering roughly 150 were designated cytomegalovirus-associated. Later, an analysis found that TCR clusters from the first cohort tended to co-occur in the roughly 130 validation repertoires. Rare TCR sequences dominated, though some public TCRs recurred in many donors.

Profiled with immunoSEQ multiplex PCR; TCRdb holds only in-frame clones, not every one. The sample holds around 220,000 clones, about 86% seen once. Germline CDR1 is MNHNS and CDR2 is SASEGT. Trimming stripped 1 base from V and 4 bases from J, with 8 bases between. CDR3 length equals 13 residues. The clonotype originates from a woman aged 18-30 years in good health and CMV-seronegative. Material for sequencing was PBMCs. The chain is built from TRBV6-1 and TRBJ2-7, with D unresolved. CDR3 loop: CASSEETTYEQYF. As DNA, the CDR3 is TGTGCCAGCAGTGAAGAAACAACATACGAGCAGTACTTC.